Listed below are T cell receptor beta chains from one sample, sequenced in a study of T cells after yellow fever vaccination. TCRdb processed the 5' RACE reads anew with MiXCR; each CDR3 protein has one entry. Found here are under 300,000 distinct CDR3 sequences, less than 9% of them singletons; the top ten hold approximately 0.85%. The material was CD4+ T cells sorted from PBMCs, obtained 15 days after the yellow fever booster vaccination. The receptor set was obtained from a man aged 30 to 45 who received the YFV17D yellow fever vaccine. CDR3s include the opening cysteine and the closing phenylalanine or tryptophan. The order of the fields is D gene, J gene, V gene, clone size, CDR3 DNA, CDR3 protein. D genes are given only for firm matches. Expanded clones are given a class, and other clones once, few, many or no size at all.

d_gene: TRBD1; j_gene: TRBJ2-3; v_gene: TRBV5-1; abundance: -; CDR3nt: TGCGCCAGCAGCCCCCCCACCGGGACAGGATATCGTTACACAGATACGCAGTATTTT; CDR3aa: CASSPPTGTGYRYTDTQYF
d_gene: -; j_gene: TRBJ2-1; v_gene: TRBV28; abundance: -; CDR3nt: TGTGCCAGCAGTTTATTCGGTAGCACCCCAAAGAAACAGTTCTTC; CDR3aa: CASSLFGSTPKKQFF
d_gene: TRBD1; j_gene: TRBJ1-4; v_gene: TRBV29-1; abundance: few; CDR3nt: TGCAGCGTGGGACAGGGAGGCGAAAAACTGTTTTTT; CDR3aa: CSVGQGGEKLFF
d_gene: -; j_gene: TRBJ2-5; v_gene: TRBV4-3; abundance: -; CDR3nt: TGCGCCAGCAGCCAAGATAGGTCCTCGCTAGTTGGAGAGACCCAGTACTTC; CDR3aa: CASSQDRSSLVGETQYF
d_gene: -; j_gene: TRBJ1-1; v_gene: TRBV28; abundance: few; CDR3nt: TGTGCCAGCAGAGCCATGACAGCGATTACTGAAGCTTTCTTT; CDR3aa: CASRAMTAITEAFF
d_gene: -; j_gene: TRBJ1-2; v_gene: TRBV5-1; abundance: many; CDR3nt: TGCGCCAGCGACTATGGCTACACCTTC; CDR3aa: CASDYGYTF
d_gene: TRBD2; j_gene: TRBJ2-1; v_gene: TRBV18; abundance: few; CDR3nt: TGTGCCAGCTCACCACTAGCGGGAGTCAGACGATACCAGTTCTTC; CDR3aa: CASSPLAGVRRYQFF
d_gene: -; j_gene: TRBJ1-5; v_gene: TRBV12-3/TRBV12-4; abundance: -; CDR3nt: TGTGCCAGCACCAGCTGGGTTTCGAGCAATCAGCCCCAGCATTTT; CDR3aa: CASTSWVSSNQPQHF
d_gene: -; j_gene: TRBJ2-5; v_gene: TRBV29-1; abundance: many; CDR3nt: TGCAGCGTAGGCCGGGGGCTAGGGGAGACCCAGTACTTC; CDR3aa: CSVGRGLGETQYF
d_gene: TRBD1; j_gene: TRBJ2-7; v_gene: TRBV5-1; abundance: few; CDR3nt: TGCGCCAGCAGCTCGGGACAGGGGTTTCCCTACGAGCAGTACTTC; CDR3aa: CASSSGQGFPYEQYF